This record covers a single T cell receptor (beta chain). No antigen is known for it. No much larger clonotype is one base removed from it; base qualities were not supplied. The data are from a study of beta chain features in type 1 diabetes (dated by TCRdb to the late 2010s). Describing the broader study: No differences in mean age, gender distribution, total cell number or subset yield were found between patients and healthy donors. Across all samples, 90 million to 130 million sorted cells were examined, and cell number per subset correlated strongly with RNA yield. In the study, recently diagnosed type 1 diabetes patients and matched healthy donors were compared on the TCRB repertoires of their sorted circulating CD4+ T cell subsets. Regulatory and stem cell-like memory subsets were isolated from only 8 patients and roughly eight healthy donors, whereas naive and central memory subsets came from all 30 or so donors.

On the study overall, not on this receptor specifically: Naive, central memory and regulatory TCRB repertoires appeared more similar among patients than among healthy donors. HLA sub-analyses involved small numbers of individuals, so any influence of HLA type on TCRB rearrangement remained unresolved. In all four CD4+ subsets, TCRB CDR3 length was moderately but significantly shorter in type 1 diabetes patients. Shorter templates might be favored by PCR, yet because patient and control samples were amplified and corrected together, any such skew would affect both groups equally. Because cDNA was sequenced instead of genomic DNA, highly expressing activated cells could be over-represented, though the groups showed no difference in activation or CD3 levels. At VDJ recombination sites, patients with type 1 diabetes made fewer insertions and deleted more nucleotides, a pattern implying thymic rearrangement abnormalities.

The entire isolated RNA was reverse transcribed using the High Capacity cDNA Reverse Transcription Kit, and thus expressed TCRB transcripts were sequenced. Naive, central memory and regulatory T cell samples underwent deep immunoSEQ sequencing, averaging around 4 million total reads per sample. Sorted cells were lysed in RLT buffer and RNA was extracted with DNase-treated RNeasy Micro or Mini kits, depending on cell number. Each cell subset was processed on its own to prevent cross-contamination, while patient and healthy donor samples were processed together. The immunoSEQ multiplex PCR was used to amplify TCRB sequences from cDNA, generating 87-bp fragments that spanned the CDR3 region. Amplicons were sequenced on the Illumina HiSeq platform. The paper's data handling went like this. Synthetic template baselines were used to correct PCR bias computationally, reads within Hamming distance 2 were collapsed, and singletons that could not be merged were discarded. Reads were aligned against IMGT to assign V, D and J genes, CDR3 length and insertions or deletions at six rearrangement sites. Within each subset, clonotype counts were normalized to sorted cell number, and only after that were true diversity and Gini coefficients computed with the tcR R package. The overlap coefficient, calculated on TCRB nucleotide sequences, was used to measure repertoire sharing. As a proxy for the pre-selection repertoire, out-of-frame TCRB sequences from naive cells were analyzed. The table comes from immuneACCESS by way of TCRdb, which keeps in-frame sequences with V and J called. Part of the clones is missing from these tables; in studies checked, under half for an unresolved V gene and the rest for unknown reasons. That table gives V, J and clone size, and the DNA gave D and trimming. The sample table contains 400,000 to 600,000 clones; only one count was recorded for about 29% of them. More than 0.055% of the sample is taken by the ten largest.

Each donor gave one peripheral blood draw, averaging about 120 mL, which was collected into heparinised tubes. A BD FACSAria II was used to sort naive, central memory, regulatory and stem cell-like memory CD4+ T cells with a panel that included CD45RO, CCR7, CD25, CD127, CD95 and CD27. Every sorted population had a purity above 95%. PBMCs were separated immediately by Lymphoprep density gradient centrifugation and were stained directly, without being cultured. So that batch effects would be minimized, each experiment stained and sorted samples in pairs, pairing one healthy donor with one patient. This TCR was sampled from a man between 18 and 35 years old in good health. What was sequenced was naive CD4+ T cells from blood. The intended sense of this specimen's cell subset or site label: true naive CD4+ T cells.

The bases are TGTGCCAGGGGTAGTTTGGGGCCCCAAGAGACCCAGTACTTC. Its protein product is CARGSLGPQETQYF. The chain was built from TRBV30 and TRBJ2-5; a weak D assignment points to TRBD1 (5 bases agree). In the germline V gene (reference sequence), CDR1 corresponds to GTSNPN and CDR2 to SVGIG. The CDR3, cysteine through phenylalanine, is 14 amino acids long. Only the CDR3 DNA stays, 42 bases, in frame from base 1. V is clipped by 8 bases and J by 1 base, and the sequence between their germline boundaries is 17 bases long.